A selection of T cell receptor beta chains follows, all from one sample in a study of response to subunit inactivated influenza vaccine. One entry per CDR3 protein, called by TCRdb with MiXCR from the RT-PCR reads. The sample lists 860,000 or so distinct CDR3 sequences; around 21% were seen once. This sample comprised PBMCs from blood, obtained 5 to 6 days after vaccination. Receptors originate from a man aged 50 or older who received an inactivated influenza vaccine. CDR3s include the opening cysteine and the closing phenylalanine or tryptophan. The D gene is left open where the match is weak. A clone size is listed for some rows: how often the clone was seen (once, few, many), or a class if it is expanded.

clone size	J gene	V gene	D gene	CDR3 DNA	CDR3 protein
.	TRBJ2-7	TRBV28	.	TGTGCCAGCAGCCCTTTAGAGGGCGGCATTTACGAGCAGTACTTC	CASSPLEGGIYEQYF
few	TRBJ2-2	TRBV4-3	.	TGCGCCAGCAGCCAAGATTGGATTGGTACAGCCCTTGGGGGGGAGCTGTTTTTT	CASSQDWIGTALGGELFF
.	TRBJ2-5	TRBV7-8	.	TGTGCCAGCAGCTTAGATAGAACAGGCCAGGCGGAGACCCAGTACTTC	CASSLDRTGQAETQYF
few	TRBJ1-5	TRBV18	TRBD1	TGTGCCAGCTCACCCGATGGGACAGGCCGGCCCCAGCATTTT	CASSPDGTGRPQHF
many	TRBJ1-4	TRBV7-9	.	TGTGCCAGCAGCTTGGTCGGGAATGAAAAACTGTTTTTT	CASSLVGNEKLFF
few	TRBJ2-3	TRBV7-2	TRBD2	TGTGCCAGCAGCTTAGTTGGGACTAGCGGACGCACAGATACGCAGTATTTT	CASSLVGTSGRTDTQYF
.	TRBJ2-2	TRBV6-5	TRBD2	TGTGCCAGCAGTTACCCAAGCGGGGCTGGGACCGGGGAGCTGTTTTTT	CASSYPSGAGTGELFF
.	TRBJ2-5	TRBV9	.	TGTGCCAGCAGCACCTCTGGCCCGGGGAGAGAGACCCAGTACTTC	CASSTSGPGRETQYF
.	TRBJ2-1	TRBV27	.	TGTGCCAGCAGTTCCACCGGGAACCTATTCTACAATGAGCAGTTCTTC	CASSSTGNLFYNEQFF
few	TRBJ2-1	TRBV27	.	TGTGCCAGCAGTTTAAGTTGGGGGAATGAGCAGTTCTTC	CASSLSWGNEQFF
.	TRBJ2-1	TRBV5-1	.	TGCGCCAGCAGCTTGGGCGCCCTTTTGGACAATGAGCAGTTCTTC	CASSLGALLDNEQFF
many	TRBJ2-7	TRBV11-2	.	TGTGCCAGCAGCTTACGTGGACCGGGACATTCGAGCTCCTACGAGCAGTACTTC	CASSLRGPGHSSSYEQYF
many	TRBJ2-5	TRBV20-1	.	TGCAGTGCTAGGGGGACCACGCAAGAGACCCAGTACTTC	CSARGTTQETQYF
few	TRBJ2-3	TRBV6-5	TRBD2	TGTGCCAGCAGTTACTGGGGCGGGAGGGTCACAGATACGCAGTATTTT	CASSYWGGRVTDTQYF
.	TRBJ1-4	TRBV12-3/TRBV12-4	TRBD1	TGTGCCAGCAGTTTCCGGGACAGGACAACTAATGAAAAACTGTTTTTT	CASSFRDRTTNEKLFF